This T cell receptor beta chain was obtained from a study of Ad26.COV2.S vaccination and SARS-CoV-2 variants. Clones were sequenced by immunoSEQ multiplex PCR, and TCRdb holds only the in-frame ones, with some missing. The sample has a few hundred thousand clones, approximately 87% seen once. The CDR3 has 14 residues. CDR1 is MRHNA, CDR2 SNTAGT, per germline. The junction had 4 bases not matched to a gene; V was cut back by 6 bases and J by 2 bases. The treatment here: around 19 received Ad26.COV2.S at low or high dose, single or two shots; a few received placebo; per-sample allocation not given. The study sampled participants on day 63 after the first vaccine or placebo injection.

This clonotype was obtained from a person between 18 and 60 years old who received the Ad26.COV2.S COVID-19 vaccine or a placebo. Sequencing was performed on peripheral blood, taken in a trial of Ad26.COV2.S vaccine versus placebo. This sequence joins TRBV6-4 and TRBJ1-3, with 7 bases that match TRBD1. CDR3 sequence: CASSEQGTGNTIYF. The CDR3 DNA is TGTGCCAGCAGCGAACAGGGGACTGGAAACACCATATATTTT.